Listed below are T cell receptor beta chains from one sample, sequenced in a study of T cells in Graves' hyperthyroidism and ophthalmopathy. One entry per CDR3 protein, called by TCRdb with MiXCR from the multiplex PCR reads. The sample holds approximately 520,000 distinct CDR3 sequences, approximately 25% seen once. Sequencing input: blood. These receptors were obtained from a woman aged 25 to 39 with Graves' ophthalmopathy. Each CDR3 is given with its conserved first and last residue. D genes are given only for firm matches. Clone size appears in some rows only: once, few, many, or a class for an expanded clone.

j_call	v_call	clone_size	d_call	cdr3_aa	cdr3_nt
TRBJ2-5	TRBV12-3/TRBV12-4	NA	NA	CASSFGPGETETQYF	TGTGCCAGCAGTTTCGGTCCGGGGGAGACGGAGACCCAGTACTTC
TRBJ2-2	TRBV12-3/TRBV12-4	NA	TRBD1	CASSPTGGFTGELFF	TGTGCCAGCAGCCCGACAGGGGGATTCACCGGGGAGCTGTTTTTT
TRBJ1-5	TRBV19	NA	NA	CASSKPKHGGAWQPQHF	TGTGCCAGTAGTAAACCTAAACACGGGGGAGCGTGGCAGCCCCAGCATTTT
TRBJ2-7	TRBV12-3/TRBV12-4	NA	TRBD1	CASSSGQALSYEQYF	TGTGCCAGCAGTTCTGGACAGGCCCTTTCCTACGAGCAGTACTTC
TRBJ1-2	TRBV30	many	NA	CAWSISGGYTF	TGTGCCTGGAGTATTTCGGGTGGCTACACCTTC
TRBJ2-5	TRBV5-1	NA	NA	CASSKEQETQYF	TGCGCCAGCAGCAAGGAGCAAGAGACCCAGTACTTC
TRBJ2-7	TRBV2	NA	TRBD1	CASSVLGQGSYEQYF	TGTGCCAGCAGTGTATTAGGACAGGGATCCTACGAGCAGTACTTC
TRBJ1-1	TRBV18	many	NA	CASSPRPKGTEAFF	TGTGCCAGCTCACCACGCCCGAAGGGGACTGAAGCTTTCTTT
TRBJ2-7	TRBV7-8	many	NA	CASSLTSGPNRAEQYF	TGTGCCAGCAGCCTAACCTCAGGGCCCAACAGGGCCGAGCAGTACTTC
TRBJ1-6	TRBV19	many	TRBD1	CASEGQDGLSPLHF	TGTGCCAGTGAGGGACAGGATGGACTTTCACCCCTCCACTTT
TRBJ2-5	TRBV12-5	NA	NA	CASGLSETQYF	TGTGCTAGTGGTTTGTCAGAGACCCAGTACTTC
TRBJ1-1	TRBV29-1	many	NA	CSVYQGLNTEAFF	TGCAGCGTTTATCAGGGCTTGAACACTGAAGCTTTCTTT
TRBJ2-7	TRBV20-1	NA	NA	CSARDVSYEQYF	TGCAGTGCTAGGGACGTCTCCTACGAGCAGTACTTC
TRBJ2-2	TRBV6-1	few	NA	CASRTGGAAGELFF	TGTGCCAGCCGCACGGGGGGCGCGGCCGGGGAGCTGTTTTTT
TRBJ1-5	TRBV12-3/TRBV12-4	many	NA	CASSGGSGGNQPQHF	TGTGCCAGCAGTGGGGGTTCGGGGGGCAATCAGCCCCAGCATTTT
TRBJ1-1	TRBV12-3/TRBV12-4	many	NA	CASSLNVAFF	TGTGCCAGCAGTTTAAATGTGGCTTTCTTT
TRBJ1-1	TRBV5-1	once	TRBD1	CASSFWRGRYTEAFF	TGCGCCAGCAGCTTCTGGAGGGGGCGATACACTGAAGCTTTCTTT
TRBJ1-5	TRBV20-1	NA	NA	CSARAGTFSNQPQHF	TGCAGTGCTAGGGCAGGAACCTTTAGCAATCAGCCCCAGCATTTT
TRBJ1-2	TRBV28	many	NA	CASSRGADGYTF	TGTGCCAGCAGTCGAGGGGCGGATGGCTACACCTTC
TRBJ2-7	TRBV4-2	NA	TRBD1	CASSQDKGAVDEQYF	TGTGCCAGCAGCCAAGATAAGGGGGCGGTCGACGAGCAGTACTTC
TRBJ2-5	TRBV6-5	NA	TRBD1	CASSLRDRSGETQYF	TGTGCCAGCAGTTTACGGGACAGGAGTGGAGAGACCCAGTACTTC
TRBJ1-5	TRBV24-1	many	NA	CATSDALASNQPQHF	TGTGCCACCAGTGATGCCCTAGCAAGCAATCAGCCCCAGCATTTT
TRBJ1-5	TRBV6-1	NA	NA	CASRQQGWRQYYQPQHF	TGTGCCAGCAGGCAACAGGGATGGAGGCAGTACTACCAGCCCCAGCATTTT
TRBJ2-2	TRBV19	many	TRBD1	CASSIWTGNTGELFF	TGTGCCAGTAGTATTTGGACAGGGAACACCGGGGAGCTGTTTTTT
TRBJ1-1	TRBV12-3/TRBV12-4	NA	NA	CASSSSWTANTEAFF	TGTGCCAGCAGTTCCTCCTGGACAGCGAACACTGAAGCTTTCTTT
TRBJ2-7	TRBV11-2	NA	NA	CASSPLSLRDPWEQYF	TGTGCCAGCAGCCCTCTGTCCCTCCGGGACCCTTGGGAGCAGTACTTC
TRBJ1-5	TRBV10-3	many	NA	CAISEVMWGPQHF	TGTGCCATCAGTGAGGTCATGTGGGGGCCCCAGCATTTT
TRBJ2-5	TRBV10-3	NA	TRBD1	CAIRAGTGVQETQYF	TGTGCCATCAGGGCAGGGACAGGTGTTCAAGAGACCCAGTACTTC
TRBJ2-5	TRBV6-1	many	TRBD1	CASSPSTGGLETQYF	TGTGCCAGCAGTCCATCGACAGGGGGTTTGGAGACCCAGTACTTC
TRBJ2-7	TRBV5-3	NA	NA	CAKTIERRAYEQYF	TGTGCCAAAACTATCGAGCGGAGAGCCTACGAGCAGTACTTC
TRBJ1-1	TRBV18	few	NA	CASSYFGRRDTEAFF	TGTGCCAGCTCTTACTTTGGGCGGAGGGACACTGAAGCTTTCTTT
TRBJ1-5	TRBV6-1	many	NA	CASSEYGGSNQPQHF	TGTGCCAGCAGTGAATACGGGGGTAGCAATCAGCCCCAGCATTTT
TRBJ2-5	TRBV24-1	NA	NA	CATSDLDGDGTQYF	TGTGCCACCAGTGATTTGGACGGGGACGGGACCCAGTACTTC
TRBJ2-5	TRBV10-3	many	TRBD2	CAISSGGAETQYF	TGTGCCATCAGTAGCGGGGGGGCAGAGACCCAGTACTTC
TRBJ1-1	TRBV12-3/TRBV12-4	NA	NA	CASSWQGWRNTEAFF	TGTGCCAGCAGTTGGCAGGGATGGAGGAACACTGAAGCTTTCTTT
TRBJ2-7	TRBV24-1	NA	NA	CATSDLTIADLYEQYF	TGTGCCACCAGTGACCTGACTATCGCGGACCTTTACGAGCAGTACTTC
TRBJ1-1	TRBV13	few	NA	CASEPGVKTNTEAFF	TGTGCCAGCGAACCAGGGGTCAAGACTAACACTGAAGCTTTCTTT
TRBJ2-7	TRBV20-1	many	NA	CSAQTLTDTYEQYF	TGCAGTGCTCAAACCCTGACGGACACCTACGAGCAGTACTTC
TRBJ2-2	TRBV28	NA	NA	CASSLGQGRHRELFF	TGTGCCAGCAGTTTGGGCCAGGGGCGACACCGGGAGCTGTTTTTT
TRBJ2-5	TRBV3-1	many	NA	CASSESWVLETQYF	TGTGCCAGCAGCGAAAGTTGGGTGTTGGAGACCCAGTACTTC
TRBJ1-5	TRBV6-5	many	NA	CASSYAGENQPQHF	TGTGCCAGCAGTTACGCAGGGGAGAATCAGCCCCAGCATTTT
TRBJ2-5	TRBV10-1	many	NA	CASSETTQETQYF	TGCGCCAGCAGTGAGACTACTCAAGAGACCCAGTACTTC